Included here is one T cell receptor beta chain sequence, with context. The sample is drawn from a study of blood T cell repertoires in COVID-19. About the research overall: The origin of the acute and convalescent COVID-19 samples was the United States, Italy and Spain.

Trimming removed 3 bases from V and 0 bases from J, with 6 bases in between. The CDR3 contains 14 residues. Looked up from germline, CDR1 is SGHRS and CDR2 is YFSETQ. In the original workflow: It was from reference gene primer amplification that nucleated cell counts were estimated. TCRdb's copy holds only in-frame clones and misses some; the assay was immunoSEQ multiplex PCR. Clone size and V and J calls were adopted from that table, with D and trimming inferred from the DNA. The sample holds roughly 150,000 clones, more than 70% seen once. This clonotype originated in a human donor in a cohort sampled during active COVID-19. The sample comprised peripheral blood. The rearrangement uses TRBV5-1 and TRBJ2-2, with D unresolved. CDR3 DNA: TGCGCCAGCAGCTCCTCAGCGAACACCGGGGAGCTGTTTTTT. Protein product: CASSSSANTGELFF.